This T cell receptor beta chain was sequenced in a study of blood T cell repertoires in COVID-19. Study details: From T cells, B-cell-depleted T cells, or PBMCs came the material, which was cDNA or gDNA.

Deletions cut 4 bases from V and 6 bases from J, with 11 bases between. Germline values: CDR1 SGHDT, CDR2 YYEEEE. This CDR3 is 12 amino acids long. In the original workflow: Amplifying reference gene primers gave estimates of nucleated cell counts. Libraries were prepared by immunoSEQ multiplex PCR; TCRdb keeps only in-frame clonotypes and omits some of them. V and J calls and clone size follow that table, whereas D and trimming were derived from the DNA. The table shows 110,000 to 150,000 clones, with around 76% occurring only once. This clone occurred a few times. V gene TRBV5-6 combines with J gene TRBJ2-7, with D perhaps TRBD1 (6 bases). Sequenced: peripheral blood. This TCR was recovered from a man aged 55 to 70 with acute or convalescent COVID-19. CDR3 residues: CASSPGTFEQYF. CDR3 coding DNA: TGTGCCAGCAGCCCCGGGACATTCGAGCAGTACTTC.